One sample yielded the 26 T cell receptor beta chains listed below, sequenced in a study of CD8 T cells in Susac syndrome. A quantity of roughly 0.5 to 1 ug RNA underwent reverse transcription using random hexamers. A single record per CDR3 protein comes from TCRdb applying MiXCR to the immunoSEQ multiplex PCR reads. Counted here are 70,000 to 95,000 distinct CDR3 sequences, approximately 95% occurring once; the ten biggest clones make up roughly 0.97%. Input material: CD8+ T cells from PBMCs. The source of these receptors is a human donor with Susac syndrome.

The chain is built from TRBV14 and TRBJ2-7; possibly TRBD2 for D (5 bases). Per the germline V gene, CDR1 is SGHDN and CDR2 is FVKESK. This CDR3 contains 13 residues. V was clipped by 6 bases and J by 5 bases, with 14 bases between them. The CDR3: CASREEERNEQYF. CDR3 bases: TGTGCCAGCAGGGAGGAAGAACGGAACGAGCAGTACTTC.

This clonotype was seen a handful of times. The rearrangement links TRBV9 to TRBJ2-1; 9 bases are shared with TRBD2. The CDR3 has 14 residues. V lost 4 bases, J lost 7 bases, and 6 bases stayed unmatched. Germline V CDR1 and CDR2: SGDLS, YYNGEE. Here the CDR3 reads CASSLRTSENEQFF. CDR3 in DNA: TGTGCCAGCAGCCTACGGACTAGCGAGAATGAGCAGTTCTTC.

The chain employs TRBV24-1 and TRBJ1-2, with D perhaps matching TRBD1 (5 bases). Germline-derived CDR1 and CDR2 are KGHDR and SFDVKD. The CDR3 loop spans 16 amino acids. Trimming cost V 0 bases and J 2 bases, with 12 bases left between them. In nucleotides, the CDR3 is TGTGCCACCAGTGATTTGCATGACAGTGGGAACTATGGCTACACCTTC. Encoded protein: CATSDLHDSGNYGYTF.

This rearrangement joins TRBV14 to TRBJ2-1, with TRBD2 matching over 9 bases. From germline, CDR1 is SGHDN and CDR2 FVKESK. Losses at the gene ends were 5 bases for V and 4 bases for J; bases not matched to a gene: 6. The CDR3 length is 15 residues. The CDR3: CASSGTTSGYNEQFF. The CDR3, as DNA: TGTGCCAGCAGCGGAACGACTAGCGGATACAATGAGCAGTTCTTC.

This chain connects TRBV27 to TRBJ2-1; D is possibly TRBD2 (6 bases). Germline V gene sequence: CDR1 MNHEY, CDR2 SMNVEV (reference sequence). V lost 6 bases, J lost 0 bases, and 18 bases lay in between. This CDR3 spans 17 amino acids. The CDR3 region is CASRQHGSASSYNEQFF. Here the CDR3 DNA reads TGTGCCAGCAGACAACACGGGAGCGCTAGCTCCTACAATGAGCAGTTCTTC.

The genes are TRBV5-6 and TRBJ2-1; 8 bases match TRBD1. The ends lost 5 bases at V and 7 bases at J; junction bases unmatched: 8. Germline V gene sequence: CDR1 SGHDT, CDR2 YYEEEE. This CDR3 contains 14 residues. CDR3 sequence (DNA): TGTGCCAGCAGACTAGGACAGGGCGTAAATGAGCAGTTCTTC. Protein sequence: CASRLGQGVNEQFF.

The V and J genes are TRBV10-2 and TRBJ1-1; D perhaps matches TRBD1 (5 bases). CDR3 size: 13 residues. Germline values: CDR1 WSHSY, CDR2 SAAADI. The germline V and J ends were trimmed by 5 bases and 1 base, with 8 bases remaining between them. CDR3 sequence reads: CASSRDPNTEAFF. For the CDR3, the DNA is TGCGCCAGCAGTAGGGACCCGAACACTGAAGCTTTCTTT.

The chain links TRBV12-3 or TRBV12-4 to TRBJ1-3, with D unresolved. The CDR3 covers 12 residues. Deletions cut 6 bases from V and 4 bases from J, with 7 bases between. CDR3 coding DNA: TGTGCCAGCAGCCAAGCGGGAAACACCATATATTTT. It encodes CASSQAGNTIYF.

The rearrangement joins TRBV20-1 to TRBJ2-2; D unresolved. V lost 0 bases to trimming and J lost 5 bases, with 10 bases between them. This CDR3 is 14 amino acids long. Germline V lookup: CDR1 DFQATT, CDR2 SNEGSKA (reference sequence). CDR3 amino acids: CSARDYNLTGELFF. The CDR3 DNA follows: TGCAGTGCTAGAGATTACAACTTAACCGGGGAGCTGTTTTTT.

V usage is TRBV7-9 and J usage is TRBJ1-1, with 8 nucleotides matching TRBD1. The V gene end was trimmed by 3 bases and the J gene end by 1 base; junction bases not matched to a gene: 7. CDR3 length: 16 amino acids. Germline V gene data show CDR1 as SEHNR and CDR2 as FQNEAQ (reference sequence). CDR3 amino acids: CASSFQRGQGNTEAFF. CDR3 nucleotide sequence: TGTGCCAGCAGCTTCCAACGAGGACAGGGGAACACTGAAGCTTTCTTT.

This chain connects TRBV7-9 to TRBJ2-7; tentatively, D is TRBD2 (5 bases). V gave up 5 bases and J gave up 1 base, with 12 bases separating them. The CDR3 covers 14 residues. Germline V CDR1 and CDR2: SEHNR, FQNEAQ (reference sequence). For the CDR3, the DNA is TGTGCCAGCAGCCCCGTGACTACTTCCTACGAGCAGTACTTC. It translates to CASSPVTTSYEQYF.

CDR3 region: CASSPGQGAHTIYF. For the CDR3, the DNA is TGTGCCAGCAGTCCGGGACAGGGGGCTCACACCATATATTTT. The V call is TRBV12-3 or TRBV12-4, the J call TRBJ1-3; 12 nucleotides align to TRBD1. The V and J ends lost 5 bases and 8 bases, in that order; junction bases with no gene match: 4. The CDR3 sequence is 14 residues long.

The chain recombines TRBV7-9 with TRBJ2-7; the D is unclear. Deletions cut 5 bases from V and 6 bases from J, with 8 bases between. CDR3 length equals 11 residues. Germline assignment: CDR1 SEHNR and CDR2 FQNEAQ (reference sequence). This chain's CDR3 is CASSLAPEQYF. The CDR3, as DNA: TGTGCCAGCAGCCTCGCTCCCGAGCAGTACTTC. Full variable domain (missing parts from reference TRBV7-9 and TRBJ2-7): DTGVSQNPRHKITKRGQNVTFRCDPISEHNRLYWYRQTLGQGPEFLTYFQNEAQLEKSRLLSDRFSAERPKGSFSTLEIQRTEQGDSAMYLCASSLAPEQYFGPGTRLTVT.

V is TRBV24-1 and J is TRBJ2-5, with D uncertain. Trimming removed 0 bases at V and 5 bases at J, with 3 bases between. The CDR3 extends over 12 amino acids. Per the germline V gene, CDR1 is KGHDR and CDR2 is SFDVKD. CDR3 region: CATSDLDETQYF. CDR3 nucleotide sequence: TGTGCCACCAGTGATTTGGACGAGACCCAGTACTTC.

The chain has TRBV5-4 and TRBJ2-7; 14 bases match TRBD2. This CDR3 spans 15 amino acids. CDR1 and CDR2 (germline): SGHNT, YYREEE (reference sequence). Losses at the gene ends were 4 bases for V and 11 bases for J; bases not matched to a gene: 11. CDR3 loop: CASSDGLAGGREEYF. In DNA form, the CDR3 reads TGTGCCAGCAGCGACGGACTAGCGGGAGGACGAGAGGAGTACTTC.

The chain recombines TRBV12-3 or TRBV12-4 with TRBJ2-5, with D possibly being TRBD1 (6 bases). The CDR3 covers 13 residues. V dropped 3 bases and J dropped 4 bases, with 9 bases sitting between them. The CDR3: CASSLNRAETQYF. CDR3 DNA: TGTGCCAGCAGTTTGAACAGGGCAGAGACCCAGTACTTC.

The chain carries TRBV20-1 and TRBJ2-7; the D gene is possibly TRBD1 (5 bases). In germline, CDR1 is DFQATT, CDR2 SNEGSKA (reference sequence). The CDR3 extends over 15 amino acids. The ends were cut back, 4 bases at V and 4 bases at J, with 20 bases in the middle. The CDR3 is CSAIQGKGFRYEQYF. As DNA, the CDR3 is TGCAGTGCTATCCAGGGTAAAGGGTTTAGGTACGAGCAGTACTTC.

This clonotype was picked up one time. The V gene is TRBV29-1, the J gene TRBJ2-3; perhaps TRBD2 as D (6 bases). The CDR3 covers 13 residues. The V gene lost 4 bases and the J gene lost 2 bases, with 10 bases spanning the gap. The germline V gene encodes CDR1 SQVTM and CDR2 ANQGSEA. CDR3 sequence reads: CSVVEGPTDTQYF. The CDR3 DNA reads TGCAGCGTTGTGGAGGGGCCCACAGATACGCAGTATTTT.

The CDR3 spells CAISESQGRSSYEQYF. The CDR3 DNA reads as TGTGCCATCAGTGAGTCTCAGGGGCGAAGCTCCTACGAGCAGTACTTC. This chain uses TRBV10-3 with TRBJ2-7, with D possibly TRBD1 on 6 matching bases. Looked up from germline, CDR1 is ENHRY and CDR2 is SYGVKD. With 0 bases removed from V and 0 bases from J, the gap between germline ends came to 12 bases. The length of the CDR3 is 16 residues.

The chain carries TRBV19 and TRBJ1-5; D may be TRBD1 (6 bases). With 4 bases removed from V and 3 bases from J, the gap between germline ends came to 13 bases. The length of the CDR3 is 15 residues. The germline CDR1 and CDR2 sequences are LNHDA and SQIVND (reference sequence). CDR3 loop: CASSTPTGNNQPQHF. CDR3 sequence (DNA): TGTGCCAGTAGTACCCCTACAGGGAACAATCAGCCCCAGCATTTT.

The V gene is TRBV20-1, the J gene TRBJ2-7; 7 nucleotides match TRBD2. Germline V CDR1 and CDR2: DFQATT, SNEGSKA (reference sequence). This CDR3 contains 15 residues. The V gene end was trimmed by 3 bases and the J gene end by 0 bases; junction bases not matched to a gene: 8. CDR3 sequence (DNA): TGCAGTGCTAGCCAATTAGCGGGCTCCTCCTACGAGCAGTACTTC. Protein sequence: CSASQLAGSSYEQYF.

The rearrangement uses TRBV5-1 and TRBJ2-5; D is unresolved. Germline values: CDR1 SGHRS, CDR2 YFSETQ. CDR3 length equals 11 residues. Trimming removed 3 bases at V and 7 bases at J, with 7 bases between. For the CDR3, the DNA is TGCGCCAGCAGCTCGTCCGGGACCCAGTACTTC. Residues: CASSSSGTQYF.

The rearrangement links TRBV9 to TRBJ2-4; 7 bases are shared with TRBD2. V lost 0 bases, J lost 6 bases, and 6 bases stayed unmatched. Germline-derived CDR1 and CDR2 are SGDLS and YYNGEE. This CDR3 region has 15 residues. CDR3 residues: CASSVAAGEANIQYF. The CDR3 region has the DNA TGTGCCAGCAGCGTAGCGGCGGGAGAGGCAAACATTCAGTACTTC.

This chain connects TRBV20-1 to TRBJ2-7; 9 nucleotides agree with TRBD1. This CDR3 has 14 residues. Germline-derived CDR1 and CDR2 are DFQATT and SNEGSKA (reference sequence). The ends lost 0 bases at V and 4 bases at J; junction bases unmatched: 4. The CDR3 spells CSARDRQGEYEQYF. CDR3 nucleotide sequence: TGCAGTGCTAGAGATCGACAGGGGGAGTACGAGCAGTACTTC.

The genes are TRBV5-1 and TRBJ2-7, with D unclear. The V end lost 0 bases, the J end lost 0 bases, and 10 bases lay between the germline ends. The CDR3 consists of 15 residues. Germline V gives CDR1 SGHRS, CDR2 YFSETQ. DNA for the CDR3: TGCGCCAGCAGCTTGGGGGCGTTGGGCTCCTACGAGCAGTACTTC. Translation gives CASSLGALGSYEQYF.

By proportion, this clonotype is medium-sized. The chain uses TRBV5-8 and TRBJ2-1; a weak D match, TRBD2 (5 bases). The CDR3 is made up of 14 amino acids. V was cut by 4 bases and J by 8 bases, with 16 bases left in between. Germline V gives CDR1 SGHTS, CDR2 YDEGEE. The CDR3 sequence: CASSQNPEGDEQFF. The CDR3 DNA reads TGTGCCAGCAGCCAAAACCCAGAGGGAGATGAGCAGTTCTTC.